These T cell receptor beta chains were read from a single sample in a study of T-cell memory formation after mild COVID-19. TCRdb passed the 5' RACE reads through MiXCR, listing each CDR3 protein once. The profile shows over 250,000 distinct CDR3 sequences, approximately 16% of them singletons. Specimen: PBMCs or a T cell subset sorted from them (not recorded which). Receptors originate from a man aged 18 to 30 who had mild COVID-19 (a few samples of this study predate the infection). Cell type and time point are not known. Both conserved end residues are part of each CDR3. A D gene is named only where the DNA matches it firmly. The size field is filled for only some rows; it gives once, few, many or a size class.

V,J,size,D,DNA,CDR3
TRBV12-3/TRBV12-4,TRBJ2-3,-,TRBD1,TGTGCCAGCAGTCCCGCTGGGACAGGGGGAGCGGATACGCAGTATTTT,CASSPAGTGGADTQYF
TRBV7-8,TRBJ2-7,-,TRBD2,TGTGCCAGCAGCACCCGCTCAGGGACTAGCGGTACCTACGAGCAGTACTTC,CASSTRSGTSGTYEQYF
TRBV6-1,TRBJ2-4,-,-,TGTGCCAGCAGTGAAAGGGGCAGGACCAGTCCGCGCACGCACTTC,CASSERGRTSPRTHF
TRBV7-2,TRBJ2-2,few,-,TGTGCCAGCAGCCGCTACGGGACGAACACCGGGGAGCTGTTTTTT,CASSRYGTNTGELFF
TRBV6-2/TRBV6-3,TRBJ2-7,-,-,TGTGCCAGCAGTTACAGGCGCCTGCTGGGAGTGAACTCCTACGAGCAGTACTTC,CASSYRRLLGVNSYEQYF
TRBV7-2,TRBJ2-3,few,TRBD2,TGTGCCAGCAGCTCCGGACTAGCGGGGCGCCTCGCGGATACGCAGTATTTT,CASSSGLAGRLADTQYF
TRBV5-1,TRBJ1-1,few,-,TGCGCCAGCAGCTCCGGGGGCATCATGAACACTGAAGCTTTCTTT,CASSSGGIMNTEAFF
TRBV7-2,TRBJ1-4,-,TRBD1,TGTGCCAGCAGCCCAGGGGGTGGAAAACTGTTTTTT,CASSPGGGKLFF
TRBV4-1,TRBJ2-1,-,-,TGCGCCAGCAGCCAAGTGGGGGGTGGGGAGTCACGGCGTCGAAATGAGCAGTTCTTC,CASSQVGGGESRRRNEQFF
TRBV2,TRBJ2-3,few,-,TGTGCCAGCAGGAACACGGGGAATAGGGGCACAGATACGCAGTATTTT,CASRNTGNRGTDTQYF
TRBV7-8,TRBJ1-2,few,-,TGTGCCAGCAGCTTTGGACCGTTATATGGCTACACCTTC,CASSFGPLYGYTF
TRBV5-1,TRBJ2-3,few,-,TGCGCCAGCAGCTTGGCCCCCTTGACAGGTAGCACAGATACGCAGTATTTT,CASSLAPLTGSTDTQYF
TRBV7-9,TRBJ2-6,few,-,TGTGCCAGCAGCTTTCAAGCGGTCTCTGGGGCCAACGTCCTGACTTTC,CASSFQAVSGANVLTF
TRBV7-2,TRBJ2-3,-,-,TGTGCCAGCACTAAAAATGGGGCGCTGCTGGATACGCAGTATTTT,CASTKNGALLDTQYF
TRBV6-6,TRBJ1-3,few,-,TGTGCCAGCAGTTACCCCGACAGACCTTTTGGAAACACCATATATTTT,CASSYPDRPFGNTIYF